This TCR beta chain appears in the sequencing data of a study of naive and memory T cell subsets. Both TRBC1 and TRBC2 were covered by a beta constant-region primer of two equimolar oligonucleotides. Nested alpha and beta constant-region primers with the SP2 primer drove four PCR rounds on ligated cDNA. TCRdb reanalysed the UMI-ligation and nested PCR reads using MiXCR and keeps one entry per CDR3 protein. The sample holds roughly 97,000 distinct CDR3 sequences; roughly 15% are singletons and the top ten take 2.5% to 3.5%. Whole-study findings and limits: Especially in CD8 cells, naive repertoires contained a few larger clonotypes, possibly CD45RA-re-expressing memory cells.

A few counts support this clonotype. The antigen is not known. This clonotype originated in a human donor in good health. The specimen sequenced was naive CD8+ T cells from blood.

The CDR3 reads CSVEDLSLGFTEAFF. CDR3 in DNA: TGCAGCGTTGAAGATCTGAGTCTGGGGTTCACTGAAGCTTTCTTT. V usage is TRBV29-1 and J usage is TRBJ1-1, with D unresolved. V lost 0 bases, J lost 4 bases, and 15 bases lay in between. CDR1 is SQVTM, CDR2 ANQGSEA, per germline. CDR3 length: 15 residues.